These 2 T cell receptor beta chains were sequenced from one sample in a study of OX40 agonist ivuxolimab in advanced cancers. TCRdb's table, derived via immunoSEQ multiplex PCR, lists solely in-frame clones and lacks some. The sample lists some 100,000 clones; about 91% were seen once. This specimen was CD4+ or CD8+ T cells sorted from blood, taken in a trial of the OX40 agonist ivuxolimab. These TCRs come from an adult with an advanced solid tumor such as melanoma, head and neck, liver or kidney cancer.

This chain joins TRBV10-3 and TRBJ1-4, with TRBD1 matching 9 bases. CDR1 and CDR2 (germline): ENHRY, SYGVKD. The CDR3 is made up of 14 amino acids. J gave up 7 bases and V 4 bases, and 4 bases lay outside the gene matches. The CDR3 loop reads CAISASTGGEKLFF. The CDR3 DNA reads TGTGCCATCAGTGCCTCGACAGGGGGTGAAAAACTGTTTTTT.

CDR3 bases: TGTGCCAGCAGCTTAGGGGCGGGGGCGAACACTGAAGCTTTCTTT. Translating it yields CASSLGAGANTEAFF. V is TRBV7-9 and J is TRBJ1-1; possible D gene TRBD1, 6 bases. The V and J ends lost 1 base and 1 base respectively, with 10 bases between them. CDR3 size: 15 residues. Germline lookup yields CDR1 SEHNR and CDR2 FQNEAQ (reference sequence).